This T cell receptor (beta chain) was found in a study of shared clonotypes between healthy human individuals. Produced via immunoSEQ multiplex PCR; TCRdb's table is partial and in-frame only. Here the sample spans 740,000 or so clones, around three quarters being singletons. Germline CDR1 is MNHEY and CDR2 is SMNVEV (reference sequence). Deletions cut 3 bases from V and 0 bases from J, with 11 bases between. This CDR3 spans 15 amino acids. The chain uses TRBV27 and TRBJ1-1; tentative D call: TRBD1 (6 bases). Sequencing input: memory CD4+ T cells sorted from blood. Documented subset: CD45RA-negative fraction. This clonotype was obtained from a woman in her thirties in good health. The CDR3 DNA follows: TGTGCCAGCAGTTTTCGAGGGGACATGAACACTGAAGCTTTCTTT. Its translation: CASSFRGDMNTEAFF.